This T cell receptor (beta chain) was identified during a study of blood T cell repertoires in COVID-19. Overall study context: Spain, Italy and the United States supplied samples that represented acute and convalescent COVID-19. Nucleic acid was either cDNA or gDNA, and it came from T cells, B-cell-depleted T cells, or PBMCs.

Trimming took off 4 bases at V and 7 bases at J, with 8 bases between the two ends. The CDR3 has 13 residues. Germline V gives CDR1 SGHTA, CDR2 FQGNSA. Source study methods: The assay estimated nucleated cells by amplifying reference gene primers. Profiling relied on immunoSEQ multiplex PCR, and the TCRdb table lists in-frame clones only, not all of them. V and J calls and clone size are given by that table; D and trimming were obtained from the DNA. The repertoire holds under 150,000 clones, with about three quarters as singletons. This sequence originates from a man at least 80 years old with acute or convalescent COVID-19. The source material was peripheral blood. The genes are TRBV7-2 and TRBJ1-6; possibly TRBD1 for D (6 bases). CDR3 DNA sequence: TGTGCCAGCAGCTGGGACACCAATTCACCCCTCCACTTT. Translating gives CASSWDTNSPLHF. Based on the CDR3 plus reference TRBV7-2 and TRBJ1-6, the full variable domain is GAGVSQSPSNKVTEKGKDVELRCDPISGHTALYWYRQSLGQGLEFLIYFQGNSAPDKSGLPSDRFSAERTGGSVSTLTIQRTQQEDSAVYLCASSWDTNSPLHFGNGTRLTVT.